The present T cell receptor (beta chain) was sequenced within a study of metastatic and nonmetastatic thyroid tumors (dated by TCRdb to 2020 to 2021). A note on the overall study: Repertoires were compared across peripheral blood and tumor or nodule tissue samples from malignant and benign thyroid patients. The study at large found these results: In both blood and tumor samples, malignant tumors were reported to have significantly higher TCR beta diversity than benign nodules.

Library preparation used PCR. Sequencing took place on an Illumina HiSeq 4000. The TCR beta-chain CDR3 region of each patient was profiled by high-throughput sequencing. Under the source paper's analysis protocol: A classifier to discriminate distant-metastatic papillary thyroid cancer patients was built from CDR3 differences across clinicopathological groups. The Shannon index was used to measure repertoire diversity, and the Morisita-Horn index was used to measure how similar tumor and blood repertoires were. TCRdb reprocessed the public reads (quality trimming at Q25 with fastp, clone calling with MiXCR) and kept in-frame beta chains. The V and J calls follow TCRdb's processing rather than the paper's. Within this sample are 20,000 to 25,000 clones, with 20% to 30% of them counted one time only. Clones ranked in the top ten supply around 12% of the sample. None of the patients had been given any treatment before thyroid surgery. Using T-cell receptor beta sequencing, the study looked back at clinical samples from patients collected from about 2011 to 2018.

There are 15 amino acids in the CDR3, from cysteine to phenylalanine inclusive. The kept DNA is CDR3 alone, 45 bases in frame from the first base. CDR1 and CDR2, per the germline V gene, are SGHTA and FQGNSA. V is pared back by 5 bases and J by 0 bases, with 12 bases lying between the germline termini. This clone is medium-sized (0.01 to 0.1%). Its target antigen remains unknown. No clone much larger than this one lies a single base away; base qualities are absent. This chain is built from TRBV7-2 and TRBJ2-3, with the D segment possibly TRBD1 or TRBD2, each aligning over 5 bases. What was sequenced was tumor tissue. This TCR was recovered from a male donor with papillary thyroid cancer or a benign thyroid nodule (not recorded which). Some clones in this sample may be carry-over from other donors' samples. The CDR3 amino acid sequence is: CASSLGTASTDTQYF. The nucleotide sequence reads TGTGCCAGCAGCCTTGGGACCGCTAGCACAGATACGCAGTATTTT.